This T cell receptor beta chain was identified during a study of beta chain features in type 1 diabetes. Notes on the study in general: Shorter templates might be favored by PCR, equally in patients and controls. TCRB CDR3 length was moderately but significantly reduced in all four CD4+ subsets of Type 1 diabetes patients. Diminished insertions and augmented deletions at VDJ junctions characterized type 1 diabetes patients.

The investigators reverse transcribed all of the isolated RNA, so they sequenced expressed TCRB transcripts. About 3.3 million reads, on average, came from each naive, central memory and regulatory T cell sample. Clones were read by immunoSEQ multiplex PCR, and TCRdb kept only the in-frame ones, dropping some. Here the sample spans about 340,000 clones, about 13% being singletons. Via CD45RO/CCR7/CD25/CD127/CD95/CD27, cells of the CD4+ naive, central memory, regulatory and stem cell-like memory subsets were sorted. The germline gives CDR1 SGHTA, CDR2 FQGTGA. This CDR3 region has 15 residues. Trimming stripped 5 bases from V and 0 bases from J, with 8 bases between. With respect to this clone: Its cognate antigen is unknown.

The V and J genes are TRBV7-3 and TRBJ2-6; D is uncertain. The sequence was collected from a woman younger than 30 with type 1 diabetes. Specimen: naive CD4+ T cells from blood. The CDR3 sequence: CASSQQNSGANVLTF. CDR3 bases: TGTGCCAGCAGCCAACAGAACTCTGGGGCCAACGTCCTGACTTTC.